This entry lists 29 T cell receptor beta chains sequenced from one sample in a study of human T cells and chemical hapten exposure. The sample's time point: pre-sensitization, week 0. Documented treatment: therapeutic diphenylcyclopropenone sensitization with weekly scalp DPC. Using its own MiXCR run on the RACE reads, TCRdb lists one record per CDR3 protein. The repertoire holds around 110,000 distinct CDR3 sequences, with approximately 12% as singletons. This specimen consisted of whole blood, obtained in connection with sensitization to the hapten diphenylcyclopropenone (DPC). These receptor sequences come from a woman in her fifties or sixties with alopecia areata. Some clones in this sample may be carry-over from other donors' samples.

The chain has TRBV15 and TRBJ2-2, with D possibly TRBD2 on 5 matching bases. The CDR3 runs 14 residues. Per germline, CDR1 LNHNV and CDR2 YYDKDF (reference sequence). Trimming removed 7 bases at V and 4 bases at J, with 13 bases between. In DNA, the CDR3 is TGTGCCACCAAGGCGCGGGCGGGCACCGGGGAGCTGTTTTTT. Residues: CATKARAGTGELFF. The full variable domain, rest sourced from reference TRBV15 and TRBJ2-2, is DAMVIQNPRYQVTQFGKPVTLSCSQTLNHNVMYWYQQKSSQAPKLLFHYYDKDFNNEADTPDNFQSRRPNTSFCFLDIRSPGLGDTAMYLCATKARAGTGELFFGEGSRLTVL.

The chain links TRBV7-9 to TRBJ1-1; no clear D gene. This CDR3 comprises 11 residues. The V gene lost 11 bases and the J gene lost 4 bases, with 11 bases spanning the gap. Germline CDR1 SEHNR, CDR2 FQNEAQ (reference sequence). CDR3 protein: CALRRGTEAFF. The CDR3 nucleotides are TGTGCCTTACGGCGGGGCACTGAAGCTTTCTTT. Looking up the rest from reference TRBV7-9 and TRBJ1-1 gives the full variable domain: DTGVSQNPRHKITKRGQNVTFRCDPISEHNRLYWYRQTLGQGPEFLTYFQNEAQLEKSRLLSDRFSAERPKGSFSTLEIQRTEQGDSAMYLCALRRGTEAFFGQGTRLTVV.

This clonotype was seen more than once but under ten times. The genes are TRBV7-2 and TRBJ2-5; D tentatively fits TRBD1 or TRBD2 (6 bases each). CDR3 length equals 15 residues. CDR1 and CDR2 from the germline V gene are SGHTA and FQGNSA. V was shortened by 6 bases and J by 5 bases, with 19 bases between the two germline ends. The CDR3 reads CASRPPGGGQETQYF. The CDR3, as DNA: TGTGCCAGCAGACCCCCGGGTGGGGGGCAGGAGACCCAGTACTTC.

At least ten counts were recorded for this clonotype. The J gene is TRBJ2-5, the V gene TRBV5-1; tentative D call: TRBD2 (6 bases). Germline V gene data show CDR1 as SGHRS and CDR2 as YFSETQ. V gave up 0 bases and J gave up 5 bases, with 17 bases separating them. The CDR3 spans 16 residues. DNA for the CDR3: TGCGCCAGCAGCTTGGTTGGAGGGCTCCCAGGGGAGACCCAGTACTTC. This sequence encodes CASSLVGGLPGETQYF.

The rearrangement links TRBV20-1 to TRBJ1-1, with TRBD1 as a possible D gene (6 bases). Germline V gives CDR1 DFQATT, CDR2 SNEGSKA (reference sequence). The CDR3 is made up of 15 amino acids. The germline V and J ends were trimmed by 2 bases and 0 bases, with 13 bases remaining between them. This chain's CDR3 is CSARSRGGMNTEAFF. The CDR3 nucleotides are TGCAGTGCTAGATCTCGTGGGGGCATGAACACTGAAGCTTTCTTT.

This clonotype was seen a handful of times. This chain uses TRBV20-1 with TRBJ2-7, with D perhaps matching TRBD1 or TRBD2 (5 bases each). CDR3 length: 14 amino acids. Looked up from germline, CDR1 is DFQATT and CDR2 is SNEGSKA (reference sequence). V lost 6 bases and J lost 3, with 18 bases in between. CDR3 loop: CSADVGASSYEQYF. The CDR3 nucleotides are TGCAGTGCAGACGTAGGGGCTAGCAGCTACGAGCAGTACTTC.

The genes are TRBV27 and TRBJ1-1; the match to TRBD1 covers 7 bases. The CDR3 sequence is 14 residues long. V lost 6 bases and J lost 5; bases outside the gene matches: 9. The germline CDR1 and CDR2 sequences are MNHEY and SMNVEV (reference sequence). The CDR3 here is CASRPGGFRTEAFF. The CDR3 region has the DNA TGTGCCAGCAGACCAGGGGGTTTTAGGACTGAAGCTTTCTTT.

This clonotype was recorded a few times. This rearrangement joins TRBV3-1 to TRBJ1-1, with D unclear. With 2 bases removed from V and 1 base from J, the gap between germline ends came to 5 bases. The CDR3 runs to 13 residues. The germline gives CDR1 LGHDT, CDR2 YNNKEL (reference sequence). The CDR3: CASSQTENTEAFF. CDR3 bases: TGTGCCAGCAGCCAAACAGAGAACACTGAAGCTTTCTTT.

This clonotype was seen repeatedly, ten times or more. The chain is built from TRBV6-6 and TRBJ1-6, with D unclear. The CDR3 has 13 residues. The germline V and J ends were trimmed by 6 bases and 10 bases, with 13 bases remaining between them. Germline assignment: CDR1 MNHNY and CDR2 SVGAGI (reference sequence). In DNA, the CDR3 is TGTGCCAGCAGAGACGGGGTCGGATCACCCCTCCACTTT. It encodes CASRDGVGSPLHF.

The sample holds a few counts of this clonotype. The J gene is TRBJ2-7, the V gene TRBV27; 8 bases line up with TRBD2. With 6 bases clipped from V and 0 bases from J, the junction kept 13 bases outside the gene matches. Germline V gene lookup returns CDR1 MNHEY and CDR2 SMNVEV (reference sequence). The CDR3 is 17 amino acids. The CDR3 loop is CASSPGQGLAVSYEQYF. In DNA, the CDR3 is TGTGCCAGCAGCCCGGGACAAGGACTAGCTGTCTCCTACGAGCAGTACTTC.

The rearrangement joins TRBV6-5 to TRBJ1-3; D remains ambiguous. CDR1 is MNHEY and CDR2 is SVGAGI in the germline V gene. Trimming cost V 6 bases and J 1 base, with 13 bases left between them. The CDR3 has 15 residues. The CDR3 coding sequence is TGTGCCAGCAGGGACCTATCAAGGTCTGGAAACACCATATATTTT. Translating it yields CASRDLSRSGNTIYF.

This sequence joins TRBV4-3 and TRBJ1-4; TRBD1 is a possible D gene (5 bases). CDR3 length: 17 amino acids. Germline assignment: CDR1 LGHNA and CDR2 YSLEER. The germline V and J ends were trimmed by 3 bases and 8 bases, with 22 bases remaining between them. CDR3 in DNA: TGCGCCAGCAGCCATGTTATCACAGGTGGATACCGCGAAAAACTGTTTTTT. This codes for CASSHVITGGYREKLFF.

The chain is built from TRBV5-1 and TRBJ1-1; D unclear. The V gene lost 4 bases and the J gene lost 5 bases, with 18 bases spanning the gap. Germline V gives CDR1 SGHRS, CDR2 YFSETQ. The CDR3 is 15 residues long. In nucleotides, the CDR3 is TGCGCCAGCAGCCCGACACGGTGGGGTAGGACTGAAGCTTTCTTT. As protein: CASSPTRWGRTEAFF.

This clonotype was observed a handful of times. The chain has TRBV5-1 and TRBJ2-4, with 9 bases fitting TRBD2. Looked up from germline, CDR1 is SGHRS and CDR2 is YFSETQ. The CDR3 spans 15 residues. Germline trimming cut 8 bases from V and 7 bases from J; bases unmatched to any gene: 13. DNA for the CDR3: TGCGCCAGTAGAGCGGGGGGTGGCCCCAGGAACATTCAGTACTTC. Amino acid sequence: CASRAGGGPRNIQYF.

This clonotype was counted only a few times. The gene calls are TRBV4-1 and TRBJ2-5; D unresolved. The CDR3 extends over 13 amino acids. The V end was cut by 3 bases, the J end by 5 bases, with 10 bases between. CDR1 is MGHRA and CDR2 is YSYEKL in the germline V gene. CDR3 coding DNA: TGCGCCAGCAGCCACCTTGCCTTGGAGACCCAGTACTTC. This sequence encodes CASSHLALETQYF.

V gene TRBV18 combines with J gene TRBJ2-7; D not certain. Looked up from germline, CDR1 is KGHSH and CDR2 is LQKENI. The CDR3 spans 15 residues. V was trimmed by 0 bases and J by 0 bases, leaving 9 bases between them. The CDR3 nucleotides are TGTGCCAGCTCACCACCTAGGCCGCTCTCCTACGAGCAGTACTTC. This encodes CASSPPRPLSYEQYF. Full variable domain (remainder filled in from reference TRBV18 and TRBJ2-7): NAGVMQNPRHLVRRRGQEARLRCSPMKGHSHVYWYRQLPEEGLKFMVYLQKENIIDESGMPKERFSAEFPKEGPSILRIQQVVRGDSAAYFCASSPPRPLSYEQYFGPGTRLTVT.

The CDR3 DNA is TGCAGCGTGAAAGGGACAGGGAACACCATATATTTT. Protein product: CSVKGTGNTIYF. The chain uses TRBV29-1 and TRBJ1-3, with 9 bases fitting TRBD1. V trimming: 6 bases; J trimming: 7 bases; junction bases outside the gene matches: 4. Germline-derived CDR1 and CDR2 are SQVTM and ANQGSEA. This CDR3 is 12 amino acids long.

This clonotype has only a few counts. The chain is built from TRBV28 and TRBJ1-1; D is uncertain. There are 12 residues in the CDR3. V lost 10 bases to trimming and J lost 5 bases, with 14 bases between them. Germline V gene sequence: CDR1 MDHEN, CDR2 SYDVKM. The CDR3 protein is CANSGPGTEAFF. The CDR3 bases are TGTGCCAACTCTGGACCGGGGACTGAAGCTTTCTTT.

The chain joins TRBV4-2 to TRBJ2-7; 11 nucleotides align to TRBD2. The V gene's germline CDR1 is LGHNA and CDR2 YNFKEQ. The CDR3 runs 16 residues. The junction had 4 bases not matched to a gene; V was cut back by 1 base and J by 2 bases. The CDR3 here is CASSQVSGGAAYEQYF. Written as DNA, the CDR3 is TGTGCCAGCAGCCAAGTTAGCGGGGGGGCCGCCTACGAGCAGTACTTC.

This clonotype has ten or more counts. The chain recombines TRBV19 with TRBJ1-2; tentative D call: TRBD1 (5 bases). The germline CDR1 and CDR2 sequences are LNHDA and SQIVND (reference sequence). This CDR3 is 13 amino acids long. V was cut by 4 bases and J by 7 bases, with 13 bases left in between. DNA of the CDR3: TGTGCCAGTAGTACCACCGACAGCTCTGGCTACACCTTC. Protein sequence: CASSTTDSSGYTF.

The sample holds a few counts of this clonotype. The V and J genes are TRBV7-2 and TRBJ2-3; perhaps TRBD1 as D (5 bases). Trimming left V 2 bases short and J 4 bases short, with 10 bases between. The germline V gene encodes CDR1 SGHTA and CDR2 FQGNSA. The CDR3 runs to 14 residues. The CDR3 region is CASSLIQGADTQYF. The CDR3 DNA sequence: TGTGCCAGCAGCTTAATTCAGGGTGCAGATACGCAGTATTTT.

This clonotype was picked up a small number of times. The gene calls are TRBV29-1 and TRBJ1-1; D remains ambiguous. This CDR3 region has 11 residues. CDR1 is SQVTM and CDR2 is ANQGSEA in the germline V gene. Trimming left V 7 bases short and J 3 bases short, with 9 bases between. CDR3 in amino acids: CSARRDTEAFF. CDR3 sequence (DNA): TGCAGCGCCCGGAGGGACACTGAAGCTTTCTTT.

CDR3 DNA sequence: TGTGCCAGCAGTCCCCGCGTAGGGGGTCGTTCACCCCTCCACTTT. As protein: CASSPRVGGRSPLHF. This rearrangement joins TRBV6-6 to TRBJ1-6; possible D gene TRBD1, 6 bases. The CDR3 extends over 15 amino acids. The V end was cut by 5 bases, the J end by 9 bases, with 17 bases between. Germline assignment: CDR1 MNHNY and CDR2 SVGAGI (reference sequence).

The CDR3 region has the DNA TGTGCCAGCAGCCAAACAAGGGCAGGCCTCTATGGCTACACCTTC. As protein: CASSQTRAGLYGYTF. The genes are TRBV14 and TRBJ1-2, with D uncertain. The CDR3 contains 15 residues. The germline V and J ends were trimmed by 2 bases and 4 bases, with 14 bases remaining between them. Germline loops: CDR1 SGHDN, CDR2 FVKESK.

This clonotype was detected a few times. The chain is built from TRBV5-1 and TRBJ1-1; no clear D. Germline values: CDR1 SGHRS, CDR2 YFSETQ. The CDR3 contains 15 residues. V was pared by 1 base and J by 3 bases, with 13 bases between. The CDR3 spells CASSLSGRPDTEAFF. The CDR3 nucleotides read TGCGCCAGCAGCTTGTCCGGCAGGCCGGACACTGAAGCTTTCTTT.

In this sample, this clonotype turned up a few times. The chain's CDR3 is CASSNAGGYMNTEAFF. As DNA, the CDR3 is TGTGCCAGCAGCAATGCAGGGGGCTACATGAACACTGAAGCTTTCTTT. The chain uses TRBV11-2 and TRBJ1-1; TRBD1 matches 8 bases. Germline lookup yields CDR1 SGHAT and CDR2 FQNNGV. This CDR3 comprises 16 residues. Losses at the gene ends were 5 bases for V and 0 bases for J; bases not matched to a gene: 8.

The genes are TRBV5-1 and TRBJ2-7, with D possibly TRBD1 on 5 matching bases. With 5 bases removed from V and 3 bases from J, the gap between germline ends came to 15 bases. This CDR3 is built from 14 residues. Per the germline V gene, CDR1 is SGHRS and CDR2 is YFSETQ. Written as DNA, the CDR3 is TGCGCCAGCAGTTCCGACCAGGGTCTCTACGAGCAGTACTTC. Its protein product is CASSSDQGLYEQYF. Together with reference TRBV5-1 and TRBJ2-7, the CDR3 gives the full variable domain: KAGVTQTPRYLIKTRGQQVTLSCSPISGHRSVSWYQQTPGQGLQFLFEYFSETQRNKGNFPGRFSGRQFSNSRSEMNVSTLELGDSALYLCASSSDQGLYEQYFGPGTRLTVT.

In its sample, this clonotype was seen many times. V usage is TRBV11-3 and J usage is TRBJ2-5; D remains ambiguous. The germline V and J ends were trimmed by 8 bases and 5 bases, with 6 bases remaining between them. The CDR3 runs to 10 residues. Germline CDR1 reads SGHNT; CDR2 reads YENEEA. CDR3 coding DNA: TGTGCCAGCCGTCTGGAGACCCAGTACTTC. Translating gives CASRLETQYF. The complete variable domain, with remaining parts taken from reference TRBV11-3 and TRBJ2-5, reads EAGVVQSPRYKIIEKKQPVAFWCNPISGHNTLYWYLQNLGQGPELLIRYENEEAVDDSQLPKDRFSAERLKGVDSTLKIQPAELGDSAVYLCASRLETQYFGPGTRLLVL.

This clonotype was counted at least ten times. This chain joins TRBV7-9 and TRBJ2-5, with 13 positions matching TRBD2. CDR1 and CDR2 from the germline V gene are SEHNR and FQNEAQ (reference sequence). V gave up 5 bases and J gave up 0 bases; unmatched junction bases: 6. CDR3 length equals 17 residues. CDR3 bases: TGTGCCAGCAGCCCGGGACTAGCGGGACCCTACCAAGAGACCCAGTACTTC. It codes for CASSPGLAGPYQETQYF.